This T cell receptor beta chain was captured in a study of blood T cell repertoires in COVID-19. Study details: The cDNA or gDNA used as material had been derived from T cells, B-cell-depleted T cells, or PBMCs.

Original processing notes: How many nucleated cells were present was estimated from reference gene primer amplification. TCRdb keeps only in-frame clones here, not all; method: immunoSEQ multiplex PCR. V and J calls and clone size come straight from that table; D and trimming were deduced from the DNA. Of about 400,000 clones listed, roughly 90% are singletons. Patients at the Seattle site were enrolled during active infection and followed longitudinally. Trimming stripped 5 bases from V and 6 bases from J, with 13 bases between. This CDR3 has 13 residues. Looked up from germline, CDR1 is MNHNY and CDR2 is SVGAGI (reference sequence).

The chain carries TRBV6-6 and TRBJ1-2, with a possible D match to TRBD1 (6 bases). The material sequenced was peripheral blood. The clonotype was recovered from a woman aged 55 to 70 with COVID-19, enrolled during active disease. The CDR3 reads CASSRGQIDGYTF. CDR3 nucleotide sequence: TGTGCCAGCAGTCGAGGACAGATCGATGGCTACACCTTC.